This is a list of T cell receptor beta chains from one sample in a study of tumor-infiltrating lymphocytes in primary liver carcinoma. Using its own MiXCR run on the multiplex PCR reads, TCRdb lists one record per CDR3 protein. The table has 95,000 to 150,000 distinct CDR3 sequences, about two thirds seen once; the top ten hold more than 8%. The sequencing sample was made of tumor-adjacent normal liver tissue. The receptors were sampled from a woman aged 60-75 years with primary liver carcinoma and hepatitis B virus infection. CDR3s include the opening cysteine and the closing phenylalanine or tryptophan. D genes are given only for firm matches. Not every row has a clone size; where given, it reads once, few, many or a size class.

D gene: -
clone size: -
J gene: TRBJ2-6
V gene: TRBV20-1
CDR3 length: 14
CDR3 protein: CSARRGTGANVLTF
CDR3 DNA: TGCAGTGCTAGAAGGGGGACTGGGGCCAACGTCCTGACTTTC

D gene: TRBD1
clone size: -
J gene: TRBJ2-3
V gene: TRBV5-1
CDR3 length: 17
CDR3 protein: CASSSGTGGLSTGTQYF
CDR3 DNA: TGCGCCAGCAGCTCGGGGACAGGGGGCCTGAGCACAGGTACGCAGTATTTT

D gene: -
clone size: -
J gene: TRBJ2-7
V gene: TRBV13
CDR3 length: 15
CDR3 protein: CANSLLSQGNPEQYF
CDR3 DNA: TGTGCCAACAGCTTACTATCTCAGGGGAACCCCGAGCAGTACTTC

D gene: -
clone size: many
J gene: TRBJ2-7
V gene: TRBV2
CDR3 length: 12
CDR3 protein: CASSRLGKEGYF
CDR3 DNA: TGTGCCAGCAGTCGGTTAGGGAAAGAGGGGTACTTC

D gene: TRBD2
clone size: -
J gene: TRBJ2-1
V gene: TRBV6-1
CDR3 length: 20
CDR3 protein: CVSGLRTSGTKLASYNEQFF
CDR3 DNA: TGTGTCAGCGGCCTCCGGACTAGCGGGACGAAACTCGCCTCCTACAATGAGCAGTTCTTC

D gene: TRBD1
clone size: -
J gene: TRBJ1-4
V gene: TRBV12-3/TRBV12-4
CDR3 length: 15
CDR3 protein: CASSFRQGLCGKLFF
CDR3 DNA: TGCGCCAGCAGTTTCCGACAGGGGCTGTGCGGAAAACTGTTTTTT

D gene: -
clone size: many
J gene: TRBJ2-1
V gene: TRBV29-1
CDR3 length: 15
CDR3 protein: CSVRPPGTAYNEQFF
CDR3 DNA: TGCAGCGTTCGGCCCCCCGGGACGGCTTACAATGAGCAGTTCTTC

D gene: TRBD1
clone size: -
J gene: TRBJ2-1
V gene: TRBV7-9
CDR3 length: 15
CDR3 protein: CASSFYRGRDNEQFF
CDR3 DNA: TGTGCCAGCAGCTTCTACAGGGGGAGAGATAATGAGCAGTTCTTC

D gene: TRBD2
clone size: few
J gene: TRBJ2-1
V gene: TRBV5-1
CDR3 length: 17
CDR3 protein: CASSLVAGGGSYNEQLF
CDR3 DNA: TGCGCCAGCAGTTTGGTTGCGGGAGGGGGCTCCTACAATGAGCAGCTCTTC

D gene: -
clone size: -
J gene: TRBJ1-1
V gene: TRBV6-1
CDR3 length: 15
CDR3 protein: CARSGVDRLNTEAFF
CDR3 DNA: TGTGCCCGCAGTGGAGTTGACAGGTTGAACACTGAAGCTTTCTTT

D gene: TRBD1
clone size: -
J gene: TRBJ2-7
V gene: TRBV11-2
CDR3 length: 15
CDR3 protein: CASSLQWTGENEEYF
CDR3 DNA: TGTGCCAGCAGCTTACAATGGACAGGGGAAAACGAGGAGTACTTC

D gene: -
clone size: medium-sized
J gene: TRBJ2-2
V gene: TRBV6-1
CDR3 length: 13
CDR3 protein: CASGTGYTGELFF
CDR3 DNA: TGTGCCAGCGGCACAGGGTACACCGGGGAGCTGTTTTTT

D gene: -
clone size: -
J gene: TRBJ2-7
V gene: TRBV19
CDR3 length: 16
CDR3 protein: CASSPRRDRSSYGQYF
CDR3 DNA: TGTGCAAGTAGTCCCCGCCGAGACAGATCATCCTACGGGCAGTACTTC

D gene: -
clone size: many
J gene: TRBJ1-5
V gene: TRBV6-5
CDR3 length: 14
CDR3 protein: CASSYSTGYQPQHF
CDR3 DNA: TGTGCCAGCAGTTACTCGACGGGATATCAGCCCCAGCATTTT

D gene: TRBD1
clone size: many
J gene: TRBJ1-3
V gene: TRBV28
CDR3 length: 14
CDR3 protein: CASSPGGSGNTIYF
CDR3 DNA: TGTGCCAGCAGTCCAGGGGGCTCTGGAAACACCATATATTTT

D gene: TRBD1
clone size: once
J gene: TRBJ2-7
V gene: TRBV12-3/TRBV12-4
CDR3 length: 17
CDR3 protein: CDSSTGTGGASDYELYF
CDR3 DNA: TGTGACAGCAGTACCGGGACAGGGGGCGCGAGCGACTACGAGCTGTACTTC